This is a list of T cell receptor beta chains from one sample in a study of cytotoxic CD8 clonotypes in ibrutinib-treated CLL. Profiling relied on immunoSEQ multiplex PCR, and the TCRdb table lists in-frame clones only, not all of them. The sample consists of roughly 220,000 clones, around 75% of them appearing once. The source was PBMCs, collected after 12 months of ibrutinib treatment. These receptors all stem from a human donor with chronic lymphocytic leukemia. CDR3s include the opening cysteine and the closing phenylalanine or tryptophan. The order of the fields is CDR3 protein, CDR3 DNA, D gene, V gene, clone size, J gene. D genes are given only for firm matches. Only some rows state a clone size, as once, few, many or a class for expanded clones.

cdr3_aa: CASSRTSGPYNEQFF; cdr3_nt: TGTGCCAGCAGCAGGACTAGTGGGCCCTACAATGAGCAGTTCTTC; d_call: TRBD2; v_call: TRBV6-5; clone_size: .; j_call: TRBJ2-1
cdr3_aa: CASSPRGGLSNQPQHF; cdr3_nt: TGTGCCAGCAGTCCCCGTGGGGGCTTGAGCAATCAGCCCCAGCATTTT; d_call: .; v_call: TRBV28; clone_size: .; j_call: TRBJ1-5
cdr3_aa: CASSSGPGPSLFF; cdr3_nt: TGCGCCAGCAGCTCAGGACCGGGACCCAGCCTGTTCTTC; d_call: .; v_call: TRBV5-1; clone_size: .; j_call: TRBJ2-1
cdr3_aa: CAWSSTPGQVSF; cdr3_nt: TGTGCCTGGAGTTCTACCCCGGGACAGGTTTCCTTC; d_call: TRBD1; v_call: TRBV30; clone_size: .; j_call: TRBJ1-2
cdr3_aa: CASSSDRDYNSPLHF; cdr3_nt: TGTGCCAGCAGCTCGGACAGGGACTATAATTCACCCCTCCACTTT; d_call: TRBD1; v_call: TRBV11-2; clone_size: .; j_call: TRBJ1-6
cdr3_aa: CSVGKGAAKANYGYTF; cdr3_nt: TGCAGCGTTGGTAAGGGGGCCGCTAAAGCTAACTATGGCTACACCTTC; d_call: TRBD1; v_call: TRBV29-1; clone_size: .; j_call: TRBJ1-2
cdr3_aa: CATSRASDLYGYTF; cdr3_nt: TGTGCCACCAGCAGAGCCTCCGATCTCTATGGCTACACCTTC; d_call: .; v_call: TRBV15; clone_size: .; j_call: TRBJ1-2
cdr3_aa: CASSQGEATEAFF; cdr3_nt: TGTGCCAGCAGCCAAGGGGAGGCCACTGAAGCTTTCTTT; d_call: .; v_call: TRBV4-2; clone_size: .; j_call: TRBJ1-1
cdr3_aa: CASSQGLDTDTQYF; cdr3_nt: TGCGCCAGCAGCCAGGGACTAGACACAGATACGCAGTATTTT; d_call: TRBD2; v_call: TRBV4-1; clone_size: few; j_call: TRBJ2-3
cdr3_aa: CASSHRTSGGSYEQYF; cdr3_nt: TGTGCCAGCAGTCATAGGACTAGCGGGGGATCCTACGAGCAGTACTTC; d_call: TRBD2; v_call: TRBV2; clone_size: .; j_call: TRBJ2-7
cdr3_aa: CASSYSNPGNQPQHF; cdr3_nt: TGTGCCAGCAGTTACTCGAATCCAGGGAATCAGCCCCAGCATTTT; d_call: .; v_call: TRBV6-5; clone_size: few; j_call: TRBJ1-5
cdr3_aa: CASSTRGGYTF; cdr3_nt: TGTGCCAGCAGCACCCGGGGTGGCTACACCTTC; d_call: .; v_call: TRBV7-9; clone_size: many; j_call: TRBJ1-2
cdr3_aa: CAGGYSNQPQHF; cdr3_nt: TGTGCAGGCGGTTATAGCAATCAGCCCCAGCATTTT; d_call: .; v_call: TRBV19; clone_size: .; j_call: TRBJ1-5
cdr3_aa: CATTGRGLNQPQHF; cdr3_nt: TGTGCCACCACGGGACGGGGATTAAATCAGCCCCAGCATTTT; d_call: .; v_call: TRBV7-8; clone_size: .; j_call: TRBJ1-5
cdr3_aa: CASSLSYVVGARGRGEQYF; cdr3_nt: TGTGCCAGCAGCTTATCCTACGTCGTAGGGGCTCGCGGGAGGGGTGAGCAGTACTTC; d_call: TRBD2; v_call: TRBV7-3; clone_size: .; j_call: TRBJ2-7
cdr3_aa: CAWSRANSNQPQHF; cdr3_nt: TGTGCCTGGAGTAGGGCGAATAGCAATCAGCCCCAGCATTTT; d_call: .; v_call: TRBV30; clone_size: few; j_call: TRBJ1-5
cdr3_aa: CSLDRANEQFF; cdr3_nt: TGCAGCCTCGACAGGGCGAATGAGCAGTTCTTC; d_call: TRBD1; v_call: TRBV29-1; clone_size: once; j_call: TRBJ2-1
cdr3_aa: CASSSRQGTEAFF; cdr3_nt: TGTGCCAGCAGCTCAAGACAGGGGACTGAAGCTTTCTTT; d_call: TRBD1; v_call: TRBV11-2; clone_size: .; j_call: TRBJ1-1
cdr3_aa: CAWSWDSSPNQPQHF; cdr3_nt: TGTGCCTGGAGTTGGGACAGCTCCCCCAATCAGCCCCAGCATTTT; d_call: TRBD1; v_call: TRBV30; clone_size: .; j_call: TRBJ1-5
cdr3_aa: CASSLTLNTEAFF; cdr3_nt: TGTGCCAGCAGCTTAACACTGAACACTGAAGCTTTCTTT; d_call: .; v_call: TRBV5-4; clone_size: .; j_call: TRBJ1-1
cdr3_aa: CASRVRGALQETQYF; cdr3_nt: TGTGCCAGCAGAGTGCGGGGGGCCCTCCAAGAGACCCAGTACTTC; d_call: TRBD2; v_call: TRBV5-6; clone_size: .; j_call: TRBJ2-5
cdr3_aa: CASSPQDSGSPLHF; cdr3_nt: TGCGCCAGCAGCCCGCAGGACAGCGGCTCACCCCTCCACTTT; d_call: .; v_call: TRBV5-1; clone_size: .; j_call: TRBJ1-6
cdr3_aa: CAWTPLGEKLFF; cdr3_nt: TGTGCCTGGACCCCGTTGGGTGAAAAACTGTTTTTT; d_call: .; v_call: TRBV30; clone_size: few; j_call: TRBJ1-4
cdr3_aa: CASSYVGSNTEAFF; cdr3_nt: TGTGCCAGCAGCTACGTCGGTTCGAACACTGAAGCTTTCTTT; d_call: .; v_call: TRBV7-6; clone_size: .; j_call: TRBJ1-1